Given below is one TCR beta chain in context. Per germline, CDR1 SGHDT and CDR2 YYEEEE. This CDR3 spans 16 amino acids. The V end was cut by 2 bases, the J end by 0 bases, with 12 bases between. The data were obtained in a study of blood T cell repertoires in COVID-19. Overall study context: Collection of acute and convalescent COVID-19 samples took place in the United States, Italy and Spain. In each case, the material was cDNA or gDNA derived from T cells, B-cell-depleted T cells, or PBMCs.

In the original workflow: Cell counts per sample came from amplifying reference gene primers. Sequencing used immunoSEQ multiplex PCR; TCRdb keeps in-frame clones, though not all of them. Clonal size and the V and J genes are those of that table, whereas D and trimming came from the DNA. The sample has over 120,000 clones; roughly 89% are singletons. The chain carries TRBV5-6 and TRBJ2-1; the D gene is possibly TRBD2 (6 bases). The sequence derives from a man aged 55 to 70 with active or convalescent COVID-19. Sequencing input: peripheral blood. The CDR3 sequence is CASSFFGDSSYNEQFF. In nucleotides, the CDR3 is TGTGCCAGCAGCTTTTTTGGGGACTCCTCCTACAATGAGCAGTTCTTC.